The clone carrying this TCR beta chain occurred a few times. The CDR3 is made up of 13 amino acids. TCR beta rearrangements were amplified from peripheral blood genomic DNA. The entry originates in a study of T cell repertoires in aging, cancer and after chemotherapy. Looking at the study overall: Chronic lymphocytic leukemia patients on fludarabine- or bendamustine-based regimens gave paired samples before and after chemotherapy.

Multiplex touch-down PCR with TRB-A/B primers amplified rearranged V-D-J TRB sequences. TCRdb re-called the multiplex PCR reads through MiXCR, storing one row per CDR3 protein. Found here are just under 5,000 distinct CDR3 sequences, approximately 33% of them singletons; the top ten hold around a fifth. The sample comprised blood. The V call is TRBV21-1, the J call TRBJ2-4; TRBD1 is taken as the D call from the table, unchecked against the DNA. TRBV21-1 constitutes a pseudogene. The receptor comes from a human donor with a blood cancer. The donor label of this sample is uncertain. The CDR3 protein is CASSTGQGNIQYF. In nucleotides, the CDR3 is TGTGCCAGCAGCACCGGACAGGGTAACATTCAGTACTTC.